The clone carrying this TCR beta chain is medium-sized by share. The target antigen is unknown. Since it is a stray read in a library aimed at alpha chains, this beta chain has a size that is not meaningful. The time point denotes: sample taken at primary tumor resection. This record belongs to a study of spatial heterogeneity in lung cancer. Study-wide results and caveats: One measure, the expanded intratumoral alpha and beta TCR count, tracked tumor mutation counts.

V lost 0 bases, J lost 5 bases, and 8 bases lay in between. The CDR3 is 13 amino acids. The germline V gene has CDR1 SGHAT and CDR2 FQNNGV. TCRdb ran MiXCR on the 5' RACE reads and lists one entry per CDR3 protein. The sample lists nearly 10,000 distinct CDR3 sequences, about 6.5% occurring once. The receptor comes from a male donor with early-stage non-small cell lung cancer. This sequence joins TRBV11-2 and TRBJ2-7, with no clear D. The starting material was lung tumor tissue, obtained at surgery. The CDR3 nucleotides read TGTGCCAGCAGCTTAGATATGTCGGACGAGCAGTACTTC. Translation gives CASSLDMSDEQYF.